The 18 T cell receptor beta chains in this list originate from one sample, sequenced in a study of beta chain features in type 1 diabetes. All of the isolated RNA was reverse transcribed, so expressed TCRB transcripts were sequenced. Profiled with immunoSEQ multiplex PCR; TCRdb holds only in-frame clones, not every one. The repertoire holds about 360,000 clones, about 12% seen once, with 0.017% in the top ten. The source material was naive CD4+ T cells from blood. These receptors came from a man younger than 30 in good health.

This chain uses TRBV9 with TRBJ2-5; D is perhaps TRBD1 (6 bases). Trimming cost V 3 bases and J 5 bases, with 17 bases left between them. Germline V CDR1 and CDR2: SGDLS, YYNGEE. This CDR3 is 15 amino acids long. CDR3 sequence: CASSAMGQGFETQYF. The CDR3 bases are TGTGCCAGCAGCGCCATGGGGCAGGGGTTTGAGACCCAGTACTTC.

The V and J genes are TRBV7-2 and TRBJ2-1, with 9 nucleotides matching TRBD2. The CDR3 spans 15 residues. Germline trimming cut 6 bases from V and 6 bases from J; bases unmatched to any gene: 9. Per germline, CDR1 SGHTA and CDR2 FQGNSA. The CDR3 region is CASRPSQRGVNEQFF. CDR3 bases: TGTGCCAGCAGACCCTCCCAGCGGGGGGTCAATGAGCAGTTCTTC.

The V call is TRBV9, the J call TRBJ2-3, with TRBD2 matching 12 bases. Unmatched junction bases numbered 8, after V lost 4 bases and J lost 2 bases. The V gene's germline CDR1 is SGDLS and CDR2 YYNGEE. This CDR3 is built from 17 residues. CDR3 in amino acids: CASSLGLAGYSTDTQYF. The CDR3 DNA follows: TGTGCCAGCAGCCTAGGACTAGCGGGATACTCCACAGATACGCAGTATTTT.

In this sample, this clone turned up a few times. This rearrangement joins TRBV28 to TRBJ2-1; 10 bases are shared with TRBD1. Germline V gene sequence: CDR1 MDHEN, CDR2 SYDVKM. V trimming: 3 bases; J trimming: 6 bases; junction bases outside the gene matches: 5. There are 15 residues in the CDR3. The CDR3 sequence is CASSFGQGGLNEQFF. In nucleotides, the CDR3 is TGTGCCAGCAGTTTCGGACAGGGGGGGCTCAATGAGCAGTTCTTC.

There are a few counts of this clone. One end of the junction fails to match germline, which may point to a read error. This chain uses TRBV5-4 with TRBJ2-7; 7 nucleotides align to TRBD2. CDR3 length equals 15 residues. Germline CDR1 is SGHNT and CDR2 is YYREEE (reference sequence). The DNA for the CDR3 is TGCGCCAGCAGCCGTCAACCTAGCGGCTCCTACGAGCAGTACTTC. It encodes CASSRQPSGSYEQYF. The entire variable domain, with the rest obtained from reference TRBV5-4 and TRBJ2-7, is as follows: ETGVTQSPTHLIKTRGQQVTLRCSSQSGHNTVSWYQQALGQGPQFIFQYYREEENGRGNFPPRFSGLQFPNYSSELNVNALELDDSALYLCASSRQPSGSYEQYFGPGTRLTVT.

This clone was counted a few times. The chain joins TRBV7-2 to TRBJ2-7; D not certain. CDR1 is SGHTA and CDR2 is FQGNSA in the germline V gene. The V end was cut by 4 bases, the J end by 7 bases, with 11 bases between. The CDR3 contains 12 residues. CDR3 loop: CASSSPPVEQYF. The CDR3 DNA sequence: TGTGCCAGCAGCTCCCCCCCGGTGGAGCAGTACTTC.

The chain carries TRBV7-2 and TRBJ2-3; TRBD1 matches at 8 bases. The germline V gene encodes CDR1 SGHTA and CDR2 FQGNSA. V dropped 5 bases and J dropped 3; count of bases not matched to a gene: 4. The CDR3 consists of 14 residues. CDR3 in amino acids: CASSGTGGTDTQYF. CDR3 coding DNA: TGTGCCAGCAGCGGGACAGGAGGGACAGATACGCAGTATTTT.

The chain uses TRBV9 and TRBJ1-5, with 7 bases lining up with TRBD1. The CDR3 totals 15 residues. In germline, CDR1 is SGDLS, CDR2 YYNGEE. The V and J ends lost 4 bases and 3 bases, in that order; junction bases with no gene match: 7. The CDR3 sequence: CASSPGTEPNQPQHF. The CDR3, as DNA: TGTGCCAGCAGCCCTGGGACAGAACCCAATCAGCCCCAGCATTTT.

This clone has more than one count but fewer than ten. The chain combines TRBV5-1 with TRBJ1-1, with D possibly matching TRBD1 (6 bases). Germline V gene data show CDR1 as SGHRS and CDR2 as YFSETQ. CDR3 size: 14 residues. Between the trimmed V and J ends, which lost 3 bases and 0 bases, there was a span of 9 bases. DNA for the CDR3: TGCGCCAGCAGCTGGACAGATATGAACACTGAAGCTTTCTTT. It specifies CASSWTDMNTEAFF.

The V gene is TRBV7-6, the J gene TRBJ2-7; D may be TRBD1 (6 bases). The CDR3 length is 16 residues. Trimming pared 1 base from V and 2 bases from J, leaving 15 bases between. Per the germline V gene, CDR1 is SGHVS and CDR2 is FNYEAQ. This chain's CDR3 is CASSLESGGETYEQYF. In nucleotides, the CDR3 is TGTGCCAGCAGCTTAGAGTCTGGGGGCGAAACCTACGAGCAGTACTTC.

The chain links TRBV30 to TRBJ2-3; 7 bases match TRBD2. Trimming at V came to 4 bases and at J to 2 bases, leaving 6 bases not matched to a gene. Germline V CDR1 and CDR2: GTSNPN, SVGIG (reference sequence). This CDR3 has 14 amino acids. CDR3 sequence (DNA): TGTGCCTGGAATCGCGGGGGTTCCACAGATACGCAGTATTTT. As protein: CAWNRGGSTDTQYF.

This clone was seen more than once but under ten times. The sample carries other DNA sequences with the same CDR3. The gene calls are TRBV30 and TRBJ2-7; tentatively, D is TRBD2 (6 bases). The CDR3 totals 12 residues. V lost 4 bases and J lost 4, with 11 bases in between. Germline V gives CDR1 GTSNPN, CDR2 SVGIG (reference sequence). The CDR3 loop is CAWTLGGYEQYF. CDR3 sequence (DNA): TGTGCCTGGACCCTGGGGGGTTACGAGCAGTACTTC.

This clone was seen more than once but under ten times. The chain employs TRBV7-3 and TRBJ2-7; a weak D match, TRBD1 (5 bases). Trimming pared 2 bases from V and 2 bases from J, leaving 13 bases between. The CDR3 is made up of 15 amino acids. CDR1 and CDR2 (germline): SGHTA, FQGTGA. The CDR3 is CASSLSPGSAYEQYF. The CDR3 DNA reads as TGTGCCAGCAGCTTATCTCCAGGGTCGGCCTACGAGCAGTACTTC.

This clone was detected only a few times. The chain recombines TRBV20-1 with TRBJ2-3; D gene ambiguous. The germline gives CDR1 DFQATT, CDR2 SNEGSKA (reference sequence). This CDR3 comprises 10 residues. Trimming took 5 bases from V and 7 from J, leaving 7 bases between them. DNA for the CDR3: TGCAGTGCTCCCCAGAATACGCAGTATTTT. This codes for CSAPQNTQYF.

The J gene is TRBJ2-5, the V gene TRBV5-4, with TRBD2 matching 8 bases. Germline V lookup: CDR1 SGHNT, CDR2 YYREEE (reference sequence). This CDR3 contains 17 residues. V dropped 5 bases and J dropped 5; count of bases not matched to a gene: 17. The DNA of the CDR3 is TGTGCCAGCAGAGATGGGGGACTAGTTCTCAGTCGGGAGACCCAGTACTTC. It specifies CASRDGGLVLSRETQYF.

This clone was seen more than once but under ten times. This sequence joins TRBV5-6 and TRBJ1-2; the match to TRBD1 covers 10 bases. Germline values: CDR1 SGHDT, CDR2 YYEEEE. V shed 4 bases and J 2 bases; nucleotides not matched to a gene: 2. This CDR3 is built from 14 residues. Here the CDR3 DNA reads TGTGCCAGCAGCCCGGGACAGGGGAACTATGGCTACACCTTC. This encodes CASSPGQGNYGYTF.

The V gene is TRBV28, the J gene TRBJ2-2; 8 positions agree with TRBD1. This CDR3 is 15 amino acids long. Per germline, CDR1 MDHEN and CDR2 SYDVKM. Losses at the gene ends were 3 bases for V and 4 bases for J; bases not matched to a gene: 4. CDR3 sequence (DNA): TGTGCCAGCAGTTTCGGTACAGGGGGCACCGGGGAGCTGTTTTTT. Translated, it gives CASSFGTGGTGELFF. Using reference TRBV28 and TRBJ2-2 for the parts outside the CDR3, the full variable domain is DVKVTQSSRYLVKRTGEKVFLECVQDMDHENMFWYRQDPGLGLRLIYFSYDVKMKEKGDIPEGYSVSREKKERFSLILESASTNQTSMYLCASSFGTGGTGELFFGEGSRLTVL.

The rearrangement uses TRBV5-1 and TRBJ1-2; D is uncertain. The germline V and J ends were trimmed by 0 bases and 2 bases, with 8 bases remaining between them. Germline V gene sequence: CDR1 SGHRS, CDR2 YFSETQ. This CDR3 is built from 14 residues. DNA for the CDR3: TGCGCCAGCAGCTTGGACGGGGTGAACTATGGCTACACCTTC. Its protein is CASSLDGVNYGYTF.